The clone carrying this T cell receptor beta chain was seen more than once but under ten times. Antigen unknown. Researchers ran the PCR with 60 Vbeta and 13 Jbeta primers. TCRdb's copy holds only in-frame clones and misses some; the assay was immunoSEQ multiplex PCR. Among about 190,000 clones listed, about four fifths were seen once. The sample belongs to a study of cytomegalovirus exposure and HLA in healthy donors. General study findings and limits: Reports state that TCR beta sequences accurately predicted most subjects' HLA-A and HLA-B alleles. More clonal expansion characterized HLA-associated TCR beta chains than equally common others in a later analysis. Data from an earlier analysis indicated that most TCR beta V segments were productive either about 90% or about 30% of the time.

This CDR3 contains 18 residues. CDR1 is KGHSH, CDR2 LQKENI, per germline. V was clipped by 1 base and J by 2 bases; unmatched bases: 11. The sequenced sample consisted of PBMCs. The source is a man aged 25 to 40 in good health and CMV-seropositive. The genes are TRBV18 and TRBJ2-7, with TRBD2 identical over 10 bases. The CDR3 DNA reads as TGTGCCAGCTCACCACTAGCGGGGGGATCAATTCAACCCTACGAGCAGTACTTC. Translated: CASSPLAGGSIQPYEQYF.